This section outlines one TCR beta chain sequence together with its context. Antigen specificity is unknown. A read error may account for a junction end that differs from germline. Thyroid surgery took place with no prior treatment in any patient. Source study methods: It was from CDR3 differences across clinicopathological groups that a distant-metastasis classifier for papillary thyroid cancer was built. TCRdb reprocessed the PCR reads using MiXCR. The V and J calls were determined by TCRdb, not by the authors. Of about 15,000 clones in the sample, about a quarter were seen once. The data were obtained in a study of metastatic and nonmetastatic thyroid tumors. Overall study context: Where malignant and benign thyroid patients were concerned, repertoires were compared across blood and tumor or nodule tissue.

The length of the CDR3 is 15 residues. Per the germline V gene, CDR1 is MNHEY and CDR2 is SVGAGI. Notes on the study in general: Malignant tumors reportedly showed significantly higher TCR beta diversity than benign nodules in both blood and tumor.

Sequencing was carried out using tumor tissue. This TCR came from a female donor with papillary thyroid cancer or a benign thyroid nodule (not recorded which). Some clones in this sample may be carry-over from other donors' samples. V usage is TRBV6-5 and J usage is TRBJ1-2; 8 bases agree with TRBD1. DNA for the CDR3: TGTGCCAGCAGTTATAGACGGACAGGGACCTATGGTTACACATTC. Encoded protein: CASSYRRTGTYGYTF.